What follows are 5 T cell receptor beta chains derived from one specimen sequenced in a study of cytomegalovirus exposure and HLA in healthy donors. Amplification used 60 Vbeta primers and 13 Jbeta primers. The method was immunoSEQ multiplex PCR; TCRdb's version includes in-frame clones alone and lacks a portion of them. The sample includes 110,000 to 150,000 clones. The sequencing sample was made of PBMCs. These receptors came from a woman aged 18-29 years in good health and CMV-seronegative.

V gene TRBV30 combines with J gene TRBJ2-1, with D possibly being TRBD2 (5 bases). The V end lost 0 bases, the J end lost 6 bases, and 12 bases lay between the germline ends. Germline V CDR1 and CDR2: GTSNPN, SVGIG (reference sequence). CDR3 size: 14 residues. CDR3 in DNA: TGTGCCTGGAGTGTGTCTAGCTCCATCAATGAGCAGTTCTTC. Translated: CAWSVSSSINEQFF. Combining the CDR3 with reference TRBV30 and TRBJ2-1 gives the whole variable domain SQTIHQWPATLVQPVGSPLSLECTVEGTSNPNLYWYRQAAGRGLQLLFYSVGIGQISSEVPQNLSASRPQDRQFILSSKKLLLSDSGFYLCAWSVSSSINEQFFGPGTRLTVL.

The chain has TRBV7-6 and TRBJ2-7; D might be TRBD1 (6 bases). The CDR3 has 16 residues. Trimming removed 0 bases at V and 3 bases at J, with 15 bases between. Germline CDR1 is SGHVS and CDR2 is FNYEAQ. CDR3 protein: CASSLAGTEGGYEQYF. CDR3 coding DNA: TGTGCCAGCAGCTTAGCAGGCACAGAAGGGGGCTACGAGCAGTACTTC.

V and J are TRBV5-1 and TRBJ2-1; 8 bases align to TRBD1. The CDR3 extends over 18 amino acids. Trimming at V came to 4 bases and at J to 0 bases, leaving 12 bases not matched to a gene. Germline assignment: CDR1 SGHRS and CDR2 YFSETQ. The CDR3 coding sequence is TGCGCCAGCAGCCCCTACCCGACAGGGGCCACCTCCTACAATGAGCAGTTCTTC. Amino acid sequence: CASSPYPTGATSYNEQFF.

The chain has TRBV11-2 and TRBJ1-3; D not resolved. Trimming shortened V by 4 bases and J by 0 bases, and 7 bases separated the two germline ends. The CDR3 has 14 residues. Germline CDR1 is SGHAT and CDR2 is FQNNGV. CDR3 region: CASSSGFSGNTIYF. CDR3 nucleotide sequence: TGTGCCAGCAGCTCCGGGTTCTCTGGAAACACCATATATTTT.

Of note for this clone: Other DNA sequences from this sample encode an identical CDR3 as well. The J gene is TRBJ1-1, the V gene TRBV6-5; TRBD1 might be the D (5 bases). This CDR3 spans 16 amino acids. The germline CDR1 and CDR2 sequences are MNHEY and SVGAGI. Trimming shortened V by 0 bases and J by 3 bases, and 14 bases separated the two germline ends. The CDR3 coding sequence is TGTGCCAGCAGTTACTCGAGCAGTGGGGGGGACACTGAAGCTTTCTTT. Translating gives CASSYSSSGGDTEAFF.